These 23 T cell receptor beta chains share one sample of origin, sequenced in a study of blood T cells in healthy people across ages. A J-beta primer mix and a sample-barcoded 5' primer were used in a second PCR of roughly 6 to 12 cycles. TCRdb used MiXCR to reprocess the 5' RACE reads, holding one entry per CDR3 protein. The data contain about 650,000 distinct CDR3 sequences, approximately 30% of them singletons. Material for sequencing was blood. The receptors here all came from a woman of 80 years or more in good health.

This clonotype came up a few times. The chain recombines TRBV5-5 with TRBJ2-5; 13 nucleotides align to TRBD2. V shed 3 bases, J shed 2 bases, and the junction held 1 base outside the gene matches. The CDR3 sequence is 15 residues long. Per germline, CDR1 SGHKS and CDR2 YYEKEE (reference sequence). The chain's CDR3 is CASSWTSGGQETQYF. The CDR3 bases are TGTGCCAGCAGCTGGACTAGCGGGGGACAAGAGACCCAGTACTTC.

In the case of this clonotype: This may come from a read error, since a much larger clone is one base off. The chain employs TRBV5-1 and TRBJ1-1; 8 nucleotides agree with TRBD1. CDR1 and CDR2 from the germline V gene are SGHRS and YFSETQ. The CDR3 has 14 residues. As DNA, the CDR3 is TGCGTCAGCAGCCGAAACAGGGGGGACACTGAAGCTTTCTTT. Protein product: CVSSRNRGDTEAFF.

This clonotype was recorded many times. This chain links TRBV29-1 with TRBJ1-2; tentatively, D is TRBD1 (5 bases). Germline values: CDR1 SQVTM, CDR2 ANQGSEA. The V end was cut by 2 bases, the J end by 3 bases, with 10 bases between. This CDR3 is built from 13 residues. The CDR3 DNA sequence: TGCAGCGTTGAATGGGGGGATGACTATGGCTACACCTTC. Protein: CSVEWGDDYGYTF.

There are many counts of this clonotype. This sequence joins TRBV20-1 and TRBJ2-1, with 14 bases aligning to TRBD2. The CDR3 contains 19 residues. Germline loops: CDR1 DFQATT, CDR2 SNEGSKA (reference sequence). J lost 4 bases, V lost 2 bases, and 13 bases had no gene match. The DNA of the CDR3 is TGCAGTGCTAGATCCCCGACTAGCGGGGGGGCCTTGGGGTACAATGAGCAGTTCTTC. This sequence encodes CSARSPTSGGALGYNEQFF.

On this clonotype itself: Given a much more abundant clone one base away, this may be a read error. The chain links TRBV7-3 to TRBJ2-1; 7 positions match TRBD2. Germline V gene sequence: CDR1 SGHTA, CDR2 FQGTGA. Trimming removed 2 bases from V and 8 bases from J; junction bases left unmatched: 6. The CDR3 runs 14 residues. The CDR3 bases are TGTGCCAGCAGCTTATTGGGTCGGGGGGATGAGCAGTTCTTC. It encodes CASSLLGRGDEQFF.

J is TRBJ2-1 and V is TRBV7-9; possibly TRBD1 or TRBD2 for D (5 bases each). Germline-derived CDR1 and CDR2 are SEHNR and FQNEAQ (reference sequence). Trimming took 4 bases from V and 0 from J, leaving 13 bases between them. The CDR3 length is 16 residues. The CDR3 nucleotides read TGTGCCAGCAGCTCCCGGGACGGTAGCTCCTACAATGAGCAGTTCTTC. Its protein product is CASSSRDGSSYNEQFF.

The sample holds many counts of this clonotype. The rearrangement uses TRBV20-1 and TRBJ2-5, with unresolved D. From germline, CDR1 is DFQATT and CDR2 SNEGSKA (reference sequence). The CDR3 is made up of 11 amino acids. V was pared by 1 base and J by 4 bases, with 4 bases between. The CDR3 nucleotides read TGCAGTGCTAGAGGAGGAGAGACCCAGTACTTC. This gives the protein CSARGGETQYF.

In its sample, this clonotype was seen many times. The chain links TRBV6-1 to TRBJ2-3, with 7 positions matching TRBD2. The germline CDR1 and CDR2 sequences are MNHNS and SASEGT. J gave up 2 bases and V 2 bases, and 7 bases lay outside the gene matches. The CDR3 extends over 16 amino acids. For the CDR3, the DNA is TGTGCCAGCAGTGAACTACCTAGCGGTAACACAGATACGCAGTATTTT. Amino acids: CASSELPSGNTDTQYF.

CDR3 sequence reads: CASSSGTLNEQYF. CDR3 DNA: TGTGCCAGCAGCAGCGGGACTCTGAACGAGCAGTACTTC. The rearrangement joins TRBV7-2 to TRBJ2-7, with TRBD2 identical over 7 bases. The CDR3 runs to 13 residues. Trimming cost V 5 bases and J 5 bases; bases outside gene matches: 6. Germline CDR1 is SGHTA and CDR2 is FQGNSA.

This clonotype was picked up many times. The chain uses TRBV28 and TRBJ1-1; D gene ambiguous. Trimming removed 3 bases from V and 4 bases from J, with 15 bases in between. Germline-derived CDR1 and CDR2 are MDHEN and SYDVKM. CDR3 length equals 15 residues. This chain's CDR3 is CASSFPPSWATEAFF. The CDR3 nucleotides read TGTGCCAGCAGTTTCCCCCCTAGTTGGGCCACTGAAGCTTTCTTT.

Details on this clonotype: A much larger clone is a single base away; this may be a read error. V usage is TRBV28 and J usage is TRBJ1-2; TRBD1 agrees at 9 bases. The CDR3 consists of 14 residues. The J segment lost 8 bases and the V segment lost 3 bases, leaving 7 bases of the junction unmatched. CDR1 MDHEN and CDR2 SYDVKM come from the germline V gene. The CDR3 reads CASSFSGQGQGYTF. In DNA form, the CDR3 reads TGTGCCAGCAGTTTCTCGGGACAGGGTCAGGGCTACACCTTC.

As concerns this clonotype: At one end, the junction sequence differs from germline, possibly due to a read error. J is TRBJ2-1 and V is TRBV6-1, with D tentatively TRBD1 or TRBD2 (5 bases each). The CDR3 consists of 13 residues. The germline CDR1 and CDR2 sequences are MNHNS and SASEGT. CDR3 nucleotides: TGTACCAGCAGGGAAAGGGCCTCGGGGACCCAGTTCTTC. Protein product: CTSRERASGTQFF.

The V gene is TRBV2, the J gene TRBJ1-1; a weak D match, TRBD1 (5 bases). The length of the CDR3 is 15 residues. With 3 bases removed from V and 2 bases from J, the gap between germline ends came to 13 bases. The germline V gene encodes CDR1 SNHLY and CDR2 FYNNEI. The chain's CDR3 is CASSEEARANTEAFF. CDR3 nucleotide sequence: TGTGCCAGCAGTGAGGAGGCCAGGGCAAACACTGAAGCTTTCTTT. The whole variable domain, remainder taken from reference TRBV2 and TRBJ1-1, is EPEVTQTPSHQVTQMGQEVILRCVPISNHLYFYWYRQILGQKVEFLVSFYNNEISEKSEIFDDQFSVERPDGSNFTLKIRSTKLEDSAMYFCASSEEARANTEAFFGQGTRLTVV.

This sequence joins TRBV20-1 and TRBJ1-3, with D unresolved. V shed 3 bases and J shed 2 bases, with 5 bases lying between them. The length of the CDR3 is 12 residues. Germline CDR1 reads DFQATT; CDR2 reads SNEGSKA (reference sequence). CDR3 sequence: CSASPAGNTIYF. The CDR3 DNA reads as TGCAGTGCTAGTCCTGCTGGAAACACCATATATTTT.

About this clonotype: This may be a read error: a much more frequent sequence differs by one nucleotide. V is TRBV7-9 and J is TRBJ2-3; D might be TRBD2 (6 bases). The germline gives CDR1 SEHNR, CDR2 FQNEAQ (reference sequence). The CDR3 spans 17 residues. The CDR3 spells CASSFQVGGTSTDTRYF. The CDR3 DNA reads as TGTGCCAGCAGCTTCCAGGTCGGGGGAACTAGCACAGATACGCGGTATTTT.

This clonotype was observed many times. The rearrangement links TRBV7-6 to TRBJ2-7, with TRBD1 matching 9 bases. The CDR3 contains 15 residues. The V gene's germline CDR1 is SGHVS and CDR2 FNYEAQ. With V trimmed by 1 base and J by 2 bases, 3 bases remained unmatched. The CDR3 loop is CASSLDRGPAYEQYF. Written as DNA, the CDR3 is TGTGCCAGCAGCTTAGACAGGGGGCCCGCCTACGAGCAGTACTTC.

There are many counts of this clonotype. The rearrangement uses TRBV20-1 and TRBJ1-5; maybe TRBD1 (6 bases). The CDR3 runs to 16 residues. Germline V CDR1 and CDR2: DFQATT, SNEGSKA (reference sequence). The V gene lost 0 bases and the J gene lost 0 bases, with 12 bases spanning the gap. Here the CDR3 reads CSARDGQPYSNQPQHF. CDR3 sequence (DNA): TGCAGTGCTAGAGACGGACAGCCCTATAGCAATCAGCCCCAGCATTTT.

The chain employs TRBV9 and TRBJ1-6, with a weak D call TRBD1 (6 bases). Deletions cut 4 bases from V and 6 bases from J, with 17 bases between. In germline, CDR1 is SGDLS, CDR2 YYNGEE. CDR3 length: 16 amino acids. In nucleotides, the CDR3 is TGTGCCAGCAGCCCGACGGGGGGCCGGGGTAATTCACCCCTCCACTTT. Its protein is CASSPTGGRGNSPLHF.

By share of the sample, this clonotype is medium-sized. The rearrangement links TRBV7-2 to TRBJ2-1; D tentatively reads TRBD1 or TRBD2 (6 bases each). Germline loops: CDR1 SGHTA, CDR2 FQGNSA. V was trimmed by 5 bases and J by 5 bases, leaving 16 bases between them. This CDR3 comprises 15 residues. The CDR3 nucleotides are TGTGCCAGCAGCCCACGGAGGGGGAGCAACAATGAGCAGTTCTTC. It encodes CASSPRRGSNNEQFF.

The rearrangement joins TRBV9 to TRBJ1-1; D is unresolved. CDR1 is SGDLS and CDR2 is YYNGEE in the germline V gene. V was pared by 0 bases and J by 4 bases, with 10 bases between. CDR3 size: 14 residues. The CDR3 loop is CASSVATMSTEAFF. The CDR3 DNA follows: TGTGCCAGCAGCGTAGCTACGATGAGCACTGAAGCTTTCTTT.

At least ten counts were recorded for this clonotype. The chain combines TRBV12-3 or TRBV12-4 with TRBJ1-1; 7 bases line up with TRBD1. The length of the CDR3 is 11 residues. J was trimmed by 9 bases and V by 5 bases; bases with no gene match: 3. The CDR3 DNA reads as TGTGCCAGCAGTCCGGGACAGAAAGCTTTCTTT. This sequence encodes CASSPGQKAFF.

The sample holds many counts of this clonotype. The chain recombines TRBV6-2 or TRBV6-3 with TRBJ1-2, with D perhaps matching TRBD1 (5 bases). Germline V lookup: CDR1 MNHEY, CDR2 SVGEGT. V lost 2 bases, J lost 4 bases, and 20 bases lay in between. CDR3 length equals 17 residues. DNA of the CDR3: TGTGCCAGCAGTTACGAGCAGGGTGAAGTGAGAACCTATGGCTACACCTTC. It codes for CASSYEQGEVRTYGYTF.

This chain uses TRBV20-1 with TRBJ1-1; maybe TRBD1 (6 bases). The V end lost 5 bases, the J end lost 0 bases, and 16 bases lay between the germline ends. The CDR3 spans 15 residues. Germline V lookup: CDR1 DFQATT, CDR2 SNEGSKA (reference sequence). The CDR3 loop reads CSASKQGRLNTEAFF. DNA of the CDR3: TGCAGTGCTTCCAAACAGGGTCGCTTGAACACTGAAGCTTTCTTT.